These 5 T cell receptor beta chains were sequenced from one sample in a study of cytomegalovirus exposure and HLA in healthy donors. The PCR contained 60 Vbeta and 13 Jbeta primers. Using immunoSEQ multiplex PCR, the repertoire was profiled, and TCRdb retains in-frame clones only, with some absent. This table has over 150,000 clones, 60% to 85% appearing once. The sample consisted of PBMCs. All receptors derive from a male donor in good health and CMV-seropositive.

This clone came up once. The chain joins TRBV5-1 to TRBJ2-7; a weak D match, TRBD2 (6 bases). Germline V gene sequence: CDR1 SGHRS, CDR2 YFSETQ. This CDR3 is 16 amino acids long. V was pared by 4 bases and J by 2 bases, with 19 bases between. The CDR3 DNA reads TGCGCCAGCAGCATTGCCTCGATAGCGGACCCCTACGAGCAGTACTTC. Its translation is CASSIASIADPYEQYF.

The chain combines TRBV23-1 with TRBJ2-7; D is possibly TRBD1 (6 bases). TRBV23-1 is an ORF for which the function is uncertain. V was cut by 0 bases and J by 6 bases, with 9 bases left in between. The CDR3 totals 13 residues. The CDR3 region has the DNA TGCGCCAGCAGTCAATCGGGGGCTCTCGAGCAGTACTTC. It encodes CASSQSGALEQYF.

The V call is TRBV5-4, the J call TRBJ1-1; D is unclear. Germline-derived CDR1 and CDR2 are SGHNT and YYREEE (reference sequence). V lost 0 bases and J 2 bases, leaving 8 bases between the germline ends. The CDR3 covers 14 residues. The CDR3 DNA follows: TGTGCCAGCAGCTTGGACAGATATAACACTGAAGCTTTCTTT. It specifies CASSLDRYNTEAFF. The variable domain in full, with the rest retrieved from reference TRBV5-4 and TRBJ1-1, is ETGVTQSPTHLIKTRGQQVTLRCSSQSGHNTVSWYQQALGQGPQFIFQYYREEENGRGNFPPRFSGLQFPNYSSELNVNALELDDSALYLCASSLDRYNTEAFFGQGTRLTVV.

V gene TRBV9 combines with J gene TRBJ2-2, with a tentative D call TRBD2 (6 bases). The CDR3 totals 16 residues. Trimming stripped 0 bases from V and 3 bases from J, with 12 bases between. From germline, CDR1 is SGDLS and CDR2 YYNGEE. The DNA of the CDR3 is TGTGCCAGCAGCGTAGGGAAGGGAGGTTACACCGGGGAGCTGTTTTTT. Its protein product is CASSVGKGGYTGELFF.

The chain has TRBV5-6 and TRBJ2-1; maybe TRBD1 (6 bases). With 3 bases removed from V and 8 bases from J, the gap between germline ends came to 18 bases. Germline CDR1 and CDR2: SGHDT and YYEEEE. This CDR3 is 15 amino acids long. The CDR3 DNA follows: TGTGCCAGCAGCTCAGACAGGTTCTCATTCGATGAGCAGTTCTTC. This sequence encodes CASSSDRFSFDEQFF.